The 8 T cell receptor beta chains below all came from one sample that was sequenced in a study of blood T cell repertoires in COVID-19. Some clones are missing from TCRdb's copy, which holds only in-frame ones; the method was immunoSEQ multiplex PCR. The top ten hold approximately 2.9% of the sample, which has over 400,000 clones, 70% to 90% seen once. Material for sequencing was peripheral blood. These receptors all come from a human donor in a cohort sampled during active COVID-19.

The rearrangement links TRBV9 to TRBJ1-4, with D possibly TRBD1 on 6 matching bases. The CDR3 extends over 15 amino acids. Germline loops: CDR1 SGDLS, CDR2 YYNGEE. The V gene lost 1 base and the J gene lost 5 bases, with 12 bases spanning the gap. The CDR3 loop is CASSVRGSPNEKLFF. CDR3 DNA: TGTGCCAGCAGCGTAAGGGGGTCCCCCAATGAAAAACTGTTTTTT.

The chain links TRBV5-1 to TRBJ1-4; the D is unclear. The germline V and J ends were trimmed by 0 bases and 4 bases, with 13 bases remaining between them. The CDR3 length is 16 residues. Germline V CDR1 and CDR2: SGHRS, YFSETQ. CDR3 sequence reads: CASSLEGAGGNEKLFF. In DNA form, the CDR3 reads TGCGCCAGCAGCTTGGAGGGCGCGGGTGGTAATGAAAAACTGTTTTTT.

V gene TRBV10-3 combines with J gene TRBJ2-5; D is possibly TRBD2 (6 bases). CDR3 length: 14 residues. The V end was cut by 4 bases, the J end by 4 bases, with 13 bases between. Looked up from germline, CDR1 is ENHRY and CDR2 is SYGVKD. CDR3 loop: CAISVRTSIETQYF. The CDR3 DNA sequence: TGTGCCATCAGTGTCCGTACTAGCATAGAGACCCAGTACTTC.

DNA for the CDR3: TGCAGCGCCGGGGCGGGGACGAGCTACGAGCAGTACTTC. It codes for CSAGAGTSYEQYF. The V and J genes are TRBV29-1 and TRBJ2-7, with a tentative D call TRBD2 (6 bases). Germline CDR1 is SQVTM and CDR2 is ANQGSEA. This CDR3 has 13 residues. V was pared by 7 bases and J by 3 bases, with 16 bases between.

The gene calls are TRBV7-3 and TRBJ2-5; 9 positions match TRBD1. The germline V gene has CDR1 SGHTA and CDR2 FQGTGA. Trimming cost V 5 bases and J 5 bases; bases outside gene matches: 9. The CDR3 sequence is 15 residues long. The CDR3 spells CASSLGTGKDETQYF. The CDR3 bases are TGTGCCAGCAGCCTTGGGACAGGGAAAGACGAGACCCAGTACTTC.

The chain uses TRBV3-1 (or the pseudogene TRBV3-2) and TRBJ2-7; 9 bases fit TRBD2. CDR3 length equals 16 residues. The germline V gene encodes CDR1 LGHDT and CDR2 YNNKEL (reference sequence). V shed 1 base, J shed 7 bases, and the junction held 11 bases outside the gene matches. The DNA of the CDR3 is TGTGCCAGCAGCCAAGTAGCGGGAGAATACTTAGTGGAGCAGTACTTC. Protein: CASSQVAGEYLVEQYF.

The rearrangement uses TRBV28 and TRBJ1-3; TRBD1 agrees at 9 bases. The CDR3 has 15 amino acids. Germline assignment: CDR1 MDHEN and CDR2 SYDVKM. Unmatched junction bases numbered 5, after V lost 4 bases and J lost 4 bases. The CDR3 is CASSWDRASGNTIYF. CDR3 DNA: TGTGCCAGCAGTTGGGACAGGGCTTCGGGAAACACCATATATTTT.

V is TRBV30 and J is TRBJ1-3; D is unclear. CDR1 GTSNPN and CDR2 SVGIG come from the germline V gene (reference sequence). The CDR3 covers 13 residues. Trimming removed 0 bases at V and 4 bases at J, with 7 bases between. The CDR3, as DNA: TGTGCCTGGAGTGTAGGAGTCGGAAACACCATATATTTT. Translation gives CAWSVGVGNTIYF.